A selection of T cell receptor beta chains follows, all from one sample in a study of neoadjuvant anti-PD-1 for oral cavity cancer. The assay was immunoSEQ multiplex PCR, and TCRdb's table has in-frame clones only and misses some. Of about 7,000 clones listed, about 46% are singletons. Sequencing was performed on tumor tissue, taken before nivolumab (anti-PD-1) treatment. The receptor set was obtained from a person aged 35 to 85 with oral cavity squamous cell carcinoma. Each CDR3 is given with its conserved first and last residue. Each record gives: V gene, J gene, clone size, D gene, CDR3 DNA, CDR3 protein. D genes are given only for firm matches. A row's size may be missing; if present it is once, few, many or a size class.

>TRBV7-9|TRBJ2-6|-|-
TGTGCCAGCATTATAACGGACTCTGGGGCCAACGTCCTGACTTTC
CASIITDSGANVLTF
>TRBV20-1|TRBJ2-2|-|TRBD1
TGCAGTGCCCCGACAGGGCGGGAGCTGTTTTTT
CSAPTGRELFF
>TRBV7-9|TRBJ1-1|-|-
TGTGCCAGCAGCCAAGCGACGGTGAACACTGAAGCTTTCTTT
CASSQATVNTEAFF
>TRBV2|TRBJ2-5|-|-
TGTGCCAGCAGTTTGGAACAGAAAGAGACCCAGTACTTC
CASSLEQKETQYF
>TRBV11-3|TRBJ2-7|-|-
TGTGCCAGCAGCTCGCAGGGAGGCGAGCAGTACTTC
CASSSQGGEQYF
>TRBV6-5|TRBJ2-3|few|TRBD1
TGTGCCAGCAGTAGGAGGACAGGGGCAGATACGCAGTATTTT
CASSRRTGADTQYF
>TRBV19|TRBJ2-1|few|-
TGTGCCAGTAGTTCGGGAGCCGATGCGTACAATGAGCAGTTCTTC
CASSSGADAYNEQFF
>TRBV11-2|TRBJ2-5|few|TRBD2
TGTGCCAGCAGCTTTAAAGGCTTGCGGGGGGAGACCCAGTACTTC
CASSFKGLRGETQYF
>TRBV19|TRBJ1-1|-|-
TGTGCCAGTAGTATCCCCACTGAAGCTTTCTTT
CASSIPTEAFF
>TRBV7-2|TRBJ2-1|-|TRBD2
TGTGCCAGCAGCGACAGCGTAGCGGGAGACGACAATGAGCAGTTCTTC
CASSDSVAGDDNEQFF
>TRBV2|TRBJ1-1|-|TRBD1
TGTGCCAGCCGCGGACAGGGGCGGGAAGCTTTCTTT
CASRGQGREAFF
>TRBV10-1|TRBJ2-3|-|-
TGCGCCAGCAGTGAGTCCCTCAGTCTAGCGTCTAGCACAGATACGCAGTATTTT
CASSESLSLASSTDTQYF
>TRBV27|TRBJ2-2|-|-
TGTGCCAGCTACTTCACAGGGCGCGGCACCGGGGAGCTGTTTTTT
CASYFTGRGTGELFF
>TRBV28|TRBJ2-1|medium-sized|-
TGTGCCAGCAGACTCGGGTCCTACAATGAGCAGTTCTTC
CASRLGSYNEQFF
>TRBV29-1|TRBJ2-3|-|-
TGCAGCGTTGGGGTAGGGGGGCTTAGCACAGATACGCAGTATTTT
CSVGVGGLSTDTQYF
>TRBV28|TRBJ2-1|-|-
TGTGCCAGTCACCAGGGGATCTCCTACAATGAGCAGTTCTTC
CASHQGISYNEQFF
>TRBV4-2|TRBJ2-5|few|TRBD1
TGTGCCAGCAGCCAAGACGGGGGACAGGGCGAGACCCAGTACTTC
CASSQDGGQGETQYF
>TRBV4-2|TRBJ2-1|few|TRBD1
TGTGCCAGCAGCCAGATAGGGGACAGGGCCTACAATGAGCAGTTCTTC
CASSQIGDRAYNEQFF
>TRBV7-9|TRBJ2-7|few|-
TGTGCCAGCAGCTTCCGGGACTTTACCTACGAGCAGTACTTC
CASSFRDFTYEQYF
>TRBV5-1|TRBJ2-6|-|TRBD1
TGCGCCAGCAGCTTTGGGACAGTTACCTCTGGGGCCAACGTCCTGACTTTC
CASSFGTVTSGANVLTF
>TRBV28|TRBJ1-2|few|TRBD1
TGTGCCAGCAGACACAGGGGGCTCTTCTATGGCTACACCTTC
CASRHRGLFYGYTF
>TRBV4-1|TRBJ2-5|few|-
TGCGCCAGCAGCCAAGATGTCCGGGCAGGCGGTCAAGAGACCCAGTACTTC
CASSQDVRAGGQETQYF
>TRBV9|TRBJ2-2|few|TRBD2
TGTGCCAGCAGCGCCGTAACTAGCGGCACCGGGGAGCTGTTTTTT
CASSAVTSGTGELFF
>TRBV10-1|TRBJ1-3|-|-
TGCGCCAGCAGTGAGTCCGTAGGGATTGGCTCTGGAAACACCATATATTTT
CASSESVGIGSGNTIYF
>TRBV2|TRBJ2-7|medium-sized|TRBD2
TGTGCCAGCATGGGACTAGCGATTCACGAGCAGTACTTC
CASMGLAIHEQYF
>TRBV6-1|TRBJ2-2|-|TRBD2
TGTGCCAGCAGTGAACTAGCGGGATGGCCCGGGGAGCTGTTTTTT
CASSELAGWPGELFF
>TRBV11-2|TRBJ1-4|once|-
TGTGCCAGCAGCCCAGCAACCGGACGAGCAACTAATGAAAAACTGTTTTTT
CASSPATGRATNEKLFF
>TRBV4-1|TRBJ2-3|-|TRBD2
TGCGCCAGCAGCCCTTCCGGGACTAGCGGGACCACAGATACGCAGTATTTT
CASSPSGTSGTTDTQYF